The 22 T cell receptor beta chains in this list originate from one sample, sequenced in a study of tumor-infiltrating lymphocytes in primary liver carcinoma. Constant-region priming of about 520 ng total RNA yielded TCR beta cDNA. A slightly modified ARM-PCR protocol with three nested multiplex PCR rounds produced these TCR beta libraries. The first two PCR rounds, nine to ten cycles each, used TRBV1-TRBV30 forward primers and a C-beta reverse primer. TCRdb used MiXCR to reprocess the multiplex PCR reads, holding one entry per CDR3 protein. The repertoire consists of about 330,000 distinct CDR3 sequences, with about 65% occurring once and the leading ten covering under 8%. They got blood RNA out of unsorted whole blood and also pulled out germline DNA. Specimen: peripheral blood. The receptors derive from a man between 40 and 49 years old with primary liver carcinoma and hepatitis B virus infection.

Regarding this clonotype: An end of the junction differs from the germline gene, which may be a read error. The J gene is TRBJ1-1, the V gene TRBV5-1; maybe TRBD1 (6 bases). The CDR3 runs to 15 residues. CDR1 is SGHRS, CDR2 YFSETQ, per germline. Written as DNA, the CDR3 is TGCTCCAGCAGGGGTACAGGGCCGATGAACACTGAAGCTTTCTTT. Protein product: CSSRGTGPMNTEAFF.

Concerning this clonotype itself: A read error is possible here, since a much larger clone lies one base away. In this CDR3 the conserved last residue, phenylalanine or tryptophan, is missing, so a read error is likely. The CDR3, as DNA: TGTGCCAGCAGGTCTGCTGAAGAGACCCAGTACTAC. Translation: CASRSAEETQYY. This chain links TRBV12-3 or TRBV12-4 with TRBJ2-5; D unclear. The CDR3 is made up of 12 amino acids. Trimming pared 6 bases from V and 3 bases from J, leaving 8 bases between.

On this clonotype: A read error may produce the germline difference seen at one junction end. V and J are TRBV10-3 and TRBJ2-5, with D possibly being TRBD1 (5 bases). CDR3 size: 13 residues. Germline V gene data show CDR1 as ENHRY and CDR2 as SYGVKD. Written as DNA, the CDR3 is TGTGCCATCAGTGAGGGACAAGGAGAGGCCCAGTACTTC. Protein sequence: CAISEGQGEAQYF.

This clonotype was seen once. The chain links TRBV5-4 to TRBJ2-2; D ambiguous. Germline CDR1 SGHNT, CDR2 YYREEE (reference sequence). This CDR3 has 14 residues. V lost 2 bases and J lost 2, with 7 bases in between. The CDR3, as DNA: TGTGCCAGCAGCTTCATAAAAAACACCGGGGAGCTGTTTTTT. Translating it yields CASSFIKNTGELFF.

This clonotype was observed a single time. This chain connects TRBV11-2 to TRBJ2-1; D is uncertain. This CDR3 has 15 residues. V lost 3 bases and J 8 bases, leaving 17 bases between the germline ends. Germline V lookup: CDR1 SGHAT, CDR2 FQNNGV. This CDR3 reads CASSFSNILSHEQFF. CDR3 in DNA: TGTGCCAGCAGCTTCTCCAATATCCTCTCCCATGAGCAGTTCTTC.

This clonotype was recorded only once. The conserved phenylalanine or tryptophan is not found at the CDR3 terminus, so this likely reflects a read error. No DNA is shown, since the ends of the CDR3 on it are uncertain; the CDR3 is the one TCRdb lists. The chain is built from TRBV11-1 and TRBJ2-1; TRBD1, the D gene given by the table, was not confirmed from the DNA. The CDR3 sequence runs 10 residues, both termini included. Germline CDR1 is SGHAT and CDR2 is FQDESV (reference sequence). CDR3: CATSLVDSCC.

This clonotype has more than one count but fewer than ten. Being one base from a much bigger clone, this may be a read error. This CDR3 is CASSDGRDPTKSGF. For the CDR3, the DNA is TGTGCCAGCAGTGACGGCAGGGATCCAACTAAAAGCGGCTTC. The chain has TRBV6-2 or TRBV6-3 and TRBJ2-7, with D possibly called TRBD1 or TRBD2 (5 bases each). Germline V gene lookup returns CDR1 MNHEY and CDR2 SVGEGT. CDR3 length: 14 amino acids.

With regard to this clonotype: A clone one base away is much larger, so this may be a read error. The gene calls are TRBV12-3 or TRBV12-4 and TRBJ2-6; TRBD2 might be the D (6 bases). This CDR3 contains 15 residues. CDR3 loop: CASSLAGSGANVLSF. The CDR3 bases are TGTGCCAGCAGTTTGGCGGGGTCTGGGGCCAACGTCCTGAGTTTC.

In the case of this clonotype: A read error is likely, as this CDR3 ends without the conserved phenylalanine or tryptophan. CDR3 sequence: CASSLEGNNQPQHP. The CDR3 DNA reads as TGTGCCAGCAGCTTAGAGGGCAACAATCAGCCCCAGCATCCT. The chain joins TRBV11-2 to TRBJ1-5; D unresolved. CDR1 is SGHAT and CDR2 is FQNNGV in the germline V gene. CDR3 size: 14 residues. V lost 0 bases to trimming and J lost 3 bases, with 6 bases between them.

On this clonotype: Possible read error: a much larger clone is one base away. The chain carries TRBV29-1 and TRBJ2-3, with 10 bases matching TRBD1. V shed 5 bases and J 5 bases; nucleotides not matched to a gene: 7. From germline, CDR1 is SQVTM and CDR2 ANQGSEA. The CDR3 has 14 amino acids. CDR3 protein: CSVSGTGALDTQYF. The CDR3 DNA reads as TGCAGCGTTTCCGGGACAGGGGCGTTAGATACGCAGTATTTT.

This clonotype was counted at least ten times. The rearrangement joins TRBV6-2 or TRBV6-3 to TRBJ2-1, with a possible D match to TRBD2 (6 bases). V lost 4 bases and J lost 0, with 13 bases in between. Germline CDR1 reads MNHEY; CDR2 reads SVGEGT. This CDR3 is built from 16 residues. CDR3 DNA: TGTGCCAGCAGTTTGCTAGCGAGGAGCTCCTACAATGAGCAGTTCTTC. It is translated as CASSLLARSSYNEQFF.

This clonotype occurred a few times. This chain joins TRBV28 and TRBJ1-1; no firm D call. V was pared by 5 bases and J by 2 bases, with 18 bases between. Germline-derived CDR1 and CDR2 are MDHEN and SYDVKM. The CDR3 is 16 amino acids. The CDR3 region has the DNA TGTGCCAGCAGTCCCCCCACCCCGACGGGAAACACTGAAGCTTTCTTT. It codes for CASSPPTPTGNTEAFF.

This clonotype was seen a few times. The chain uses TRBV24-1 and TRBJ2-1, with D unclear. Germline values: CDR1 KGHDR, CDR2 SFDVKD. This CDR3 region has 13 residues. With 7 bases removed from V and 4 bases from J, the gap between germline ends came to 10 bases. The CDR3 loop reads CATREGKYNEQFF. The CDR3 DNA is TGTGCCACCAGAGAAGGAAAGTACAATGAGCAGTTCTTC.

For this clonotype: This could be a read error, since a much larger clone is one nucleotide away. V and J are TRBV6-1 and TRBJ1-2; the D gene is possibly TRBD1 (5 bases). This CDR3 has 13 residues. Germline assignment: CDR1 MNHNS and CDR2 SASEGT. CDR3 amino acids: CAISDETAYGYTF. CDR3 coding DNA: TGTGCCATCAGTGATGAGACAGCCTATGGCTACACCTTC.

This clonotype was seen just once. The genes are TRBV29-1 and TRBJ2-2; possible D gene TRBD1, 7 bases. Germline V CDR1 and CDR2: SQVTM, ANQGSEA. The CDR3 has 14 residues. The ends were cut back, 2 bases at V and 6 bases at J, with 13 bases in the middle. The CDR3 DNA reads TGCAGCGTTGAATGGCAGGGGGGATCCGGGGAGCTGTTTTTT. Its translation is CSVEWQGGSGELFF.

As regards this clonotype: One junction end does not reproduce the germline sequence, and a read error may be involved. The chain is built from TRBV5-6 and TRBJ2-3, with no clear D. Germline lookup yields CDR1 SGHDT and CDR2 YYEEEE. The CDR3 is 11 residues long. CDR3 sequence reads: CASSYLDTHYF. The CDR3 DNA reads as TGTGCCAGCAGCTACCTAGATACGCATTATTTT.

Points on this clonotype: One end of the junction varies from germline; a read error may be responsible. The chain employs TRBV10-3 and TRBJ2-5, with D perhaps TRBD2 (5 bases). This CDR3 region has 11 residues. Germline V gene sequence: CDR1 ENHRY, CDR2 SYGVKD. The CDR3 loop reads CVIGVSETQYF. CDR3 DNA sequence: TGTGTCATCGGGGTATCTGAGACCCAGTACTTC.

Concerning this clonotype itself: A read error may be the cause here, since a much bigger clone is one base away. The chain joins TRBV29-1 to TRBJ2-2; 10 positions agree with TRBD1. V gave up 7 bases and J gave up 6 bases; unmatched junction bases: 8. CDR1 SQVTM and CDR2 ANQGSEA come from the germline V gene. CDR3 length equals 14 residues. CDR3 loop: CSARTGGDAGELFF. The DNA of the CDR3 is TGCAGCGCTAGGACAGGGGGGGACGCCGGGGAGCTGTTTTTT.

V and J are TRBV4-1 and TRBJ2-3; a weak D match, TRBD2 (6 bases). This CDR3 has 16 amino acids. V lost 7 bases and J lost 2, with 19 bases in between. Germline loops: CDR1 MGHRA, CDR2 YSYEKL. CDR3 coding DNA: TGCGCCAGCATGCGGCGGAGCGGGCAAGACACAGATACGCAGTATTTT. Protein product: CASMRRSGQDTDTQYF.

Worth noting for this clonotype: A much larger clone differs by one base, so this may be a read error. The J gene is TRBJ2-7, the V gene TRBV10-3; 15 positions match TRBD2. The CDR3 consists of 17 residues. The V gene's germline CDR1 is ENHRY and CDR2 SYGVKD. The CDR3 bases are TGTGCCATCAGTAGGACTAGCGGGAGGGCTAGCTCCTACGAGCACTACTTC. Translating gives CAISRTSGRASSYEHYF.

A remark on this clonotype: It is likely a read error, because the conserved phenylalanine at the end of the CDR3 is missing. It is unclear where the CDR3 begins or ends on the DNA, so no DNA is shown, and the CDR3 is as TCRdb lists it. The chain has TRBV11-2 and TRBJ2-7; the tabulated D call, TRBD2, remains unverified against the DNA. Germline V gene data show CDR1 as SGHAT and CDR2 as FQNNGV. From its first to its last residue, the CDR3 has 15 amino acids. The CDR3 protein is CASSSVAGASYERYL.

A word on this clonotype: A much larger clone lies a single base off, so this may be a read error. V and J are TRBV6-6 and TRBJ2-1, with a possible D match to TRBD2 (6 bases). The CDR3 is made up of 17 amino acids. Germline assignment: CDR1 MNHNY and CDR2 SVGAGI (reference sequence). Trimming took 2 bases from V and 5 from J, leaving 19 bases between them. The CDR3 here is CASSYRPWGDPNNEQFF. The CDR3 bases are TGTGCCAGCAGTTACCGACCGTGGGGGGATCCCAACAATGAGCAGTTCTTC.